The source of this T cell receptor (beta chain) is a study of CD8+ T cells in alopecia areata listed by TCRdb under 2018. At the level of the whole study: Treated patients were enrolled in an open-label pilot trial of oral tofacitinib at 5 to 10 mg twice daily for moderate-to-severe alopecia areata. Tofacitinib was given for 6 to 18 months, followed by 6 months of follow-up off drug to assess delayed response and recurrence. The SALT score, which quantifies the percentage of affected scalp surface area, was used to measure disease severity in treated patients. High-throughput TCRbeta sequencing was used to examine T cell clonal expansion in alopecia areata in both the C3H/HeJ mouse model and human patients. In humans, TCRbeta sequencing was performed on scalp tissue and on sorted CD4+ and CD8+ peripheral blood T cells from healthy controls and from patients with patchy or totalis/universalis alopecia areata. Patients on tofacitinib were biopsied at baseline and after 4 and 24 weeks of treatment, and several of the patients also had a later scalp biopsy. Clonality in the scalp was compared among normal scalp (n=4), patchy alopecia areata scalp (n=8), and alopecia totalis/universalis scalp (n=8). RNA was obtained with the PAXgene miRNA kit for fixed scalp, the miRNeasy kit for PBMCs, and the RNeasy kit for mouse skin. Amplification of TCRbeta CDR3 regions was done by immunoSEQ multiplex PCR using 35 Vbeta forward primers and 13 Jbeta reverse primers.

To note about this clone: Its specific antigen is unknown. No base quality information exists; no much larger clone differs at one position.

Sample time point, as interpreted from the label and publication: around 28 days on oral tofacitinib. What this sample's treatment or condition label stands for: oral pan-JAK inhibitor, 5-10 mg twice daily. Peripheral blood and lesional scalp punch biopsies were obtained from patients with alopecia areata. PBMCs were separated by density centrifugation and stained for CD3, CD4 and CD8, after which CD4+ and CD8+ T cells were sorted on a FACSAria. The study at large found these results: Unlike mouse skin, where gammadelta T cells dominate, normal human skin contains resident alphabeta T cells that get sequenced too, which complicates analysis of the scalp TCR repertoire. Because the treated cohort was small and had just a single nonresponder, larger studies are needed to establish links between baseline CD8+ expansion and response. Higher clonality and more expanded CD8+ clones were observed in lesional scalp than in normal scalp, particularly in alopecia totalis/universalis, a finding suggestive of antigenic drive. Scalp clonality and the number of expanded CD8+ clones among the top 100 scalp clones were significantly decreased by tofacitinib. During tofacitinib treatment, many expanded lesional clones stuck around in both scalp and blood, and this persistence may partly explain why relapse happens after treatment is stopped. Shared TCR sequences between patients were less evident than in mice, which may be partly attributable to HLA diversity in the patient population.

Receptors were amplified or captured by the immunoSEQ multiplex PCR assay. For TCR sequencing, RNA was extracted from every sample and reverse transcribed into cDNA to serve as template. First-strand cDNA was synthesized with SuperScript III using a 2:1 mix of oligo-dT and random hexamers. A synthetic immune receptor repertoire was used to measure amplification bias, and any remaining bias was corrected computationally. The source study handled its data this way. Raw reads were preprocessed for error removal, and CDR3 was defined according to IMGT conventions as running from the conserved cysteine to phenylalanine. To get clonality, Shannon entropy was normalized by log2 of the number of productive unique TCRs and the result was subtracted from 1. CD4 or CD8 identity of scalp clones was inferred by cross-referencing scalp TCRbeta sequences with sorted blood CD4 and CD8 repertoires. In its TCRdb copy, this immuneACCESS table keeps in-frame sequences only and misses some clones. Where compared with another copy, unresolved V genes explain less than half of these, and the others have no known cause. That table furnishes V, J and clone size, whereas the DNA furnished D and trimming. For this sample the table gives some 150,000 clones, of which roughly nine tenths were detected only once. Around 14% of the sample rests with the top ten.

The receptor was isolated from a human donor with alopecia areata. The input for sequencing was CD8+ T cells sorted from blood, taken at week 4, from a patient treated with tofacitinib.

The CDR3 sequence is CASSRELPLHF. The DNA sequence is given as TGTGCCAGCTCAAGGGAGCTACCCCTCCACTTT. The rearranged segments are TRBV7-9 and TRBJ1-6, with no reliable assignment of the D segment. The CDR3, cysteine through phenylalanine, is 11 amino acids long. The DNA shown is the 33-base CDR3, in frame from base 1. The junction carries 11 bases between V and J, which are trimmed by 8 bases and 12 bases respectively. CDR1 and CDR2 are drawn from the germline V gene (reference sequence): SEHNR, FQNEAQ.